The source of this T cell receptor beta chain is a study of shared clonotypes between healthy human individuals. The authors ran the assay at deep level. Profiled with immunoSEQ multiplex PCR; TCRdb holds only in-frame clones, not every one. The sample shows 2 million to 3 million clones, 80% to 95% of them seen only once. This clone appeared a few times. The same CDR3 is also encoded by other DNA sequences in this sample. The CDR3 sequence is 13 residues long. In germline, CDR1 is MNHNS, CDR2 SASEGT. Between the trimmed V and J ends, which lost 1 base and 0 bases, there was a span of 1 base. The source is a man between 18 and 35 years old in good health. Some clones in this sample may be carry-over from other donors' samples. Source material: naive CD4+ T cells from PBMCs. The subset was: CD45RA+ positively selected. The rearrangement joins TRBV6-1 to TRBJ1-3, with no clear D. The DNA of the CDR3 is TGTGCCAGCAGTGAAGTCTCTGGAAACACCATATATTTT. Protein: CASSEVSGNTIYF.